The following is a TCR beta chain sequence with its context. The antigen this receptor binds is unknown. Qualities for individual bases were not recorded, and no much larger clone is one base off. The data were obtained in a study of CXCR4 blockade with PD-1 therapy in pancreatic cancer (dated by TCRdb to the late 2010s). A note on the overall study: The study analyzed resected pancreatic ductal adenocarcinoma using multiplex immunohistochemistry and TCRbeta immunosequencing, along with ex vivo slice culture to test PD-1 and CXCR4 blockade. General study outcomes and caveats: Clonal expansion was observed in tumors, with a mean productive clonality of roughly 0.15 compared with approximately 0.051 in healthy blood, but no correlation between clonality and survival was found. Amino acid clone frequency correlated strongly with the number of distinct nucleotide rearrangements encoding it, suggesting convergent selection by common tumor antigens. Only TCRbeta chains were sequenced, so true antigen-specificity overlap of convergent dominant clones remained unconfirmed pending paired alpha-beta single-cell sequencing.

TCRbeta CDR3 regions were immunosequenced from extracted DNA using the immunoSEQ Assay at Adaptive Biotechnologies. Under the source paper's analysis protocol: To measure the absolute abundance of each unique TCRbeta CDR3, the sequences were collapsed and filtered. Clonality was defined as 1 minus Pielou's evenness, computed on productive in-frame rearrangements only. Regional overlap tracked the top 100 nucleotide rearrangements across paired samples, with Morisita index comparing paired versus unrelated samples. The immunoSEQ Rearrangement Details tool was used to assess whether nucleotide rearrangements converged onto identical amino acid sequences. In its TCRdb copy, this immuneACCESS table keeps in-frame sequences only and misses some clones. Where compared with another copy, unresolved V genes explain less than half of these, and the others have no known cause. From that table come the V and J calls and clone size; the DNA was used to work out D and trimming. This sample comprises 350 to 500 clones, 73% of them detected only once. In total, the top ten clones hold 15% to 20% of the sample.

Sequencing used tumor tissue, obtained before culture. This receptor was taken from a human donor with pancreatic ductal adenocarcinoma.

The CDR3 region has the sequence CASSIDPTSTYEQYF. The sequenced DNA: TGTGCCAGTAGTATAGACCCTACTAGCACCTACGAGCAGTACTTC. The V and J segments used are TRBV19 and TRBJ2-7, and TRBD2 may be the D gene, going by 6 matching bases. Including the terminal cysteine and phenylalanine, the CDR3 comprises 15 residues. Left in the record is the CDR3 DNA by itself, 45 bases read in frame from the first base. V is reduced by 0 bases and J by 2 bases, leaving a spacing of 11 bases between them. The germline V gene (reference sequence) specifies LNHDA as CDR1 and SQIVND as CDR2.